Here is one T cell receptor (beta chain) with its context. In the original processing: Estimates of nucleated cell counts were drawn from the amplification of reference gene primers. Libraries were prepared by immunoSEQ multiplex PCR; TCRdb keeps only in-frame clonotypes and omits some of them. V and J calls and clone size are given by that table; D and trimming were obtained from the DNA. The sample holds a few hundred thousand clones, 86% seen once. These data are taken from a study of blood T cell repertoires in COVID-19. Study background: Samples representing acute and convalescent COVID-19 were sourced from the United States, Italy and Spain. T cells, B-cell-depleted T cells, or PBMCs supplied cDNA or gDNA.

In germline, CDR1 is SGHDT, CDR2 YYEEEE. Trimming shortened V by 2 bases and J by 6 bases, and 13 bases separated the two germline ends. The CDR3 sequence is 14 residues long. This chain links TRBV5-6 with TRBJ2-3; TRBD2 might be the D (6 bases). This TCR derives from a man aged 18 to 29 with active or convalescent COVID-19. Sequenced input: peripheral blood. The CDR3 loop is CASSFPLGGDTQYF. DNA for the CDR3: TGTGCCAGCAGCTTTCCCCTTGGAGGGGATACGCAGTATTTT.